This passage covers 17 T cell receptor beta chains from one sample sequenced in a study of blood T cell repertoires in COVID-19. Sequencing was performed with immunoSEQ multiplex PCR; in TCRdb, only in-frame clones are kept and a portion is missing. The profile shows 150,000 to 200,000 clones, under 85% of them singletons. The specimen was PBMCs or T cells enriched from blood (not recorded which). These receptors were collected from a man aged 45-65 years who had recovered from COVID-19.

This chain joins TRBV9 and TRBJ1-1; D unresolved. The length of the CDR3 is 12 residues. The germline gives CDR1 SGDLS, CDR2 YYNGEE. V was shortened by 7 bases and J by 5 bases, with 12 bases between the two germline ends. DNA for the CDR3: TGTGCCAGCTCGAAGTCCGGGACTGAAGCTTTCTTT. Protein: CASSKSGTEAFF.

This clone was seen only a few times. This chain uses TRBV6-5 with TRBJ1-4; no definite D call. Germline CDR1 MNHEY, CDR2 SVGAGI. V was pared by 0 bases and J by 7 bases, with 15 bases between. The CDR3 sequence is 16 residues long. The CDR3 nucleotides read TGTGCCAGCAGTTACTCGACCGGGAGCCGAAGTGAAAAACTGTTTTTT. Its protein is CASSYSTGSRSEKLFF.

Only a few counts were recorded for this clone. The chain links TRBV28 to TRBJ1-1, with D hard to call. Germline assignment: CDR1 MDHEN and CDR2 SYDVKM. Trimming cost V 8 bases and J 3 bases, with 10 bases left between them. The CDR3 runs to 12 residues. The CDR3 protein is CASRELDTEAFF. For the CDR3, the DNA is TGTGCCAGCCGGGAACTAGACACTGAAGCTTTCTTT.

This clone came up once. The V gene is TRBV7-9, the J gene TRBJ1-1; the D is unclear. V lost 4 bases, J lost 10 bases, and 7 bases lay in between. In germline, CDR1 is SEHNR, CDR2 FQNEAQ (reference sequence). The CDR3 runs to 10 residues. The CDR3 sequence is CASSWESAFF. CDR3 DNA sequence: TGTGCCAGCAGCTGGGAGTCAGCTTTCTTT.

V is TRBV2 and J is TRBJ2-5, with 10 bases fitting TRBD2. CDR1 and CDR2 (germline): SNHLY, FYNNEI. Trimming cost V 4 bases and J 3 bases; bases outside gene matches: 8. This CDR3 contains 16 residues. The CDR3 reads CASSARTSGIKETQYF. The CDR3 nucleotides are TGTGCCAGCAGTGCAAGGACTAGCGGCATCAAAGAGACCCAGTACTTC.

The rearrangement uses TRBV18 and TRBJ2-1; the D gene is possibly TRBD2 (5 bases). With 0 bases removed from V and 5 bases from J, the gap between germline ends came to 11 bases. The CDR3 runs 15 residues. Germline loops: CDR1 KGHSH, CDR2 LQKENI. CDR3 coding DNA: TGTGCCAGCTCACCACCTCGGACTTCGCACAATGAGCAGTTCTTC. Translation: CASSPPRTSHNEQFF.

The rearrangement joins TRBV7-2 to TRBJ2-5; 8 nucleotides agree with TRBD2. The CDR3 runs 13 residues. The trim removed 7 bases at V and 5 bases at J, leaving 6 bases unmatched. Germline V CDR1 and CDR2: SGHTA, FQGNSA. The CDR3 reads CASNPGGLETQYF. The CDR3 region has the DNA TGTGCCAGCAACCCGGGGGGGCTGGAGACCCAGTACTTC.

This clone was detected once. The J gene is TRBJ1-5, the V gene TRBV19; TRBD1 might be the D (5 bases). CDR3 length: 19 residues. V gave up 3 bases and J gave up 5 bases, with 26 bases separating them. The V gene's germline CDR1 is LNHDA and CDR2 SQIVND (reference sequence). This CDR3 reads CASSMLGPGRRVGDQPQHF. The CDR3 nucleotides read TGTGCCAGTAGTATGTTGGGGCCGGGTAGGAGGGTCGGAGATCAGCCCCAGCATTTT.

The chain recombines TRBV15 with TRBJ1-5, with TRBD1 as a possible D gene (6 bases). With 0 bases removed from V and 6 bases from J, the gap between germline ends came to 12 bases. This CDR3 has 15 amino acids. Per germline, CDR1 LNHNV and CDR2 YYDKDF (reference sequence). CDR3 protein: CATSRDRGGGQPQHF. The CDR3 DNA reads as TGTGCCACCAGCAGAGATCGAGGGGGGGGTCAGCCCCAGCATTTT.

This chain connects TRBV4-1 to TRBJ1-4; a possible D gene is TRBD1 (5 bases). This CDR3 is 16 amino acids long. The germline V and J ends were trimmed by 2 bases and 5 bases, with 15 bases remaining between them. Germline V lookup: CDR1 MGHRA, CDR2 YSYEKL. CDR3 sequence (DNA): TGCGCCAGCAGCCAATGGGTCCCGGGACTGAATGAAAAACTGTTTTTT. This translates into CASSQWVPGLNEKLFF.

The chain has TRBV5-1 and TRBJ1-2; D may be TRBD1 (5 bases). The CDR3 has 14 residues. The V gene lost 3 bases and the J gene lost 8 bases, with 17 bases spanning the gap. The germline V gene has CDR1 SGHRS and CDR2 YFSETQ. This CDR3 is CASSYDGGRTGYTF. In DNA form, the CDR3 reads TGCGCCAGCAGCTACGACGGGGGAAGGACGGGCTACACCTTC.

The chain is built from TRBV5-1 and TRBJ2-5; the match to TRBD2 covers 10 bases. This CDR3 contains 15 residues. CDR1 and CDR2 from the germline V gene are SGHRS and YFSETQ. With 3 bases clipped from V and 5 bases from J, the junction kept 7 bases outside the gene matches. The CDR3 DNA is TGCGCCAGCAGCTCACCTAGCGGGGGCGTCGAGACCCAGTACTTC. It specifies CASSSPSGGVETQYF.

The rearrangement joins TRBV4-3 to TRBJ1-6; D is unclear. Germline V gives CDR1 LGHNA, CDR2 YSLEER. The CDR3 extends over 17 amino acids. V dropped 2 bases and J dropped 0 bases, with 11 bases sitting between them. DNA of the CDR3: TGCGCCAGCAGCCAACAGAGAGGGCCCTCCTATAATTCACCCCTCCACTTT. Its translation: CASSQQRGPSYNSPLHF.

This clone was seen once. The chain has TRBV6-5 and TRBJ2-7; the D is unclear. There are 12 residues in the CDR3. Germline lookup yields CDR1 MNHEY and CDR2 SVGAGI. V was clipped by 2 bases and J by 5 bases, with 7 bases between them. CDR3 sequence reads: CASSYSVDEQYF. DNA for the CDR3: TGTGCCAGCAGTTACAGCGTCGACGAGCAGTACTTC.

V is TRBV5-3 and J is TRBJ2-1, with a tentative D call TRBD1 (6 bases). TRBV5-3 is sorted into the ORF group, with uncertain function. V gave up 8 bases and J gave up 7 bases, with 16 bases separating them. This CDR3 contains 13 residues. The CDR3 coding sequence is TGTGCCAGTCCCATGGGGGCGCTTAATGAGCAGTTCTTC. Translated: CASPMGALNEQFF.

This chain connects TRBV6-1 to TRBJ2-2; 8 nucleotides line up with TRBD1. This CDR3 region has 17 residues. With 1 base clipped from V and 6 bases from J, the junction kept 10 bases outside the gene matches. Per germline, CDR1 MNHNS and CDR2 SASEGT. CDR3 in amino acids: CASSEGQGTFLAGELFF. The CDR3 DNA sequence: TGTGCCAGCAGTGAAGGACAGGGGACTTTTCTTGCCGGGGAGCTGTTTTTT.

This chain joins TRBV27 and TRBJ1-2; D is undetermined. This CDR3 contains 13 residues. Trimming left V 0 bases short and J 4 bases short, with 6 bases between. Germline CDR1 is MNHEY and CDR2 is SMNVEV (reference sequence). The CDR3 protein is CASSLSFSYGYTF. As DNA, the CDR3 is TGTGCCAGCAGTTTATCATTCAGCTATGGCTACACCTTC.